The subject of this entry is one TCR beta chain. Its specificity is unknown. The entry originates in a study of long-term antiretroviral therapy in people with HIV. Researchers ran immunoSEQ v3.0 at survey level. Per sample, sequencing targeted roughly 40,000-55,000 T-cell genomes. Sequenced by immunoSEQ multiplex PCR; TCRdb stores in-frame clones only, minus some. Of more than 25,000 clones listed, approximately 79% are singletons. Study conclusions and caveats: After ART, diversity increased yet remained lower than transplant donor controls. Before ART, certain clones expanded, and these dominated the repertoire at all time points. HIV repertoires showed narrower CDR3 length ranges than controls.

V lost 1 base and J lost 9, with 7 bases in between. This CDR3 comprises 13 residues. Germline CDR1 reads LGHNA; CDR2 reads YSLEER. The sample here was unsorted PBMCs, taken 2.1 years after starting antiretroviral therapy. The chain uses TRBV4-3 and TRBJ1-6; D call uncertain. The clonotype comes from a man aged 30-40 years with HIV. DNA for the CDR3: TGCGCCAGCAGCCAAGCCTTCAGTTCACCCCTCCACTTT. Amino acids: CASSQAFSSPLHF.